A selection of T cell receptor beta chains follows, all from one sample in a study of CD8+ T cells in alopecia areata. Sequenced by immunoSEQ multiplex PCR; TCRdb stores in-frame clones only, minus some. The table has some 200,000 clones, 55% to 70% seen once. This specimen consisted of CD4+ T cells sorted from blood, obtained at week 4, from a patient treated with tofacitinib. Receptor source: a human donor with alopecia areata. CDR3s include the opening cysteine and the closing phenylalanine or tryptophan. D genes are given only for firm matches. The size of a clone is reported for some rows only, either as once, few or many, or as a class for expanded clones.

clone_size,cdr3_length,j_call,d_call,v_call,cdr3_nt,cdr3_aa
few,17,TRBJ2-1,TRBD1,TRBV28,TGTGCCAGCAGTCAATCCGGGACAGGCCCCTTTGACGGTGAGCAGTTCTTC,CASSQSGTGPFDGEQFF
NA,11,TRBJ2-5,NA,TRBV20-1,TGCAGTGCTAGAGATGGGGAGACCCAGTACTTC,CSARDGETQYF
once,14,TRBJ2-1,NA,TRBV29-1,TGCAGCGTTGATCGGCAGGGGAGAGACAATGAGCAGTTCTTC,CSVDRQGRDNEQFF
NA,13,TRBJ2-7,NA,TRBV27,TGTGCCAGCAGAGGCACAGGGAGGTACGAGCAGTACTTC,CASRGTGRYEQYF
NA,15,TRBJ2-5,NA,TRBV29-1,TGCAGCGTTGAAGTGGGCGGGGGCCTGGGGGAGACCCAGTACTTC,CSVEVGGGLGETQYF
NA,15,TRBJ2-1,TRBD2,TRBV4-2,TGTGCCAGCAGCCTTAGCGGGGGGGCTCACAATGAGCAGTTCTTC,CASSLSGGAHNEQFF
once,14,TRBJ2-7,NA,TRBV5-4,TGTGCCAGCAGCCCGCCCGGCGCGGGGTCCGAGCAGTACTTC,CASSPPGAGSEQYF
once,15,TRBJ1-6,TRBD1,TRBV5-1,TGCGCCAGCAGCTCGGGGACAGGCTACAATTCACCCCTCCACTTT,CASSSGTGYNSPLHF
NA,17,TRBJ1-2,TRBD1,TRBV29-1,TGCAGCGTTGAAGATCCCTATCGGGACAGGGCTGTCTATGGCTACACCTTC,CSVEDPYRDRAVYGYTF
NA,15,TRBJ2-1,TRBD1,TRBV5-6,TGTGCCAGCAGCTTGGGACAGGGGGACTACAATGAGCAGTTCTTC,CASSLGQGDYNEQFF
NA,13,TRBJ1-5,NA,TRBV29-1,TGCAGCGCCGCTCGGGGGGTCAATCAGCCCCAGCATTTT,CSAARGVNQPQHF
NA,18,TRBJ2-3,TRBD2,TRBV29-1,TGCAGCGTGTACCGGAGGACTAGCGGGGGGGCCAGGGCAGATACGCAGTATTTT,CSVYRRTSGGARADTQYF
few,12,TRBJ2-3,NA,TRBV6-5,TGTGCCAGCAGTTCAGGACTAGATACGCAGTATTTT,CASSSGLDTQYF